The rows below give T cell receptor beta chains drawn from one sample of a study of Siglec-9 on CD8 T cells in melanoma. The method was immunoSEQ multiplex PCR; TCRdb's version includes in-frame clones alone and lacks a portion of them. Among roughly 30,000 clones listed, 75% to 85% were seen once. Material: Siglec-9- CD8+ T cells sorted from blood. The receptors were sampled from a human donor in good health. Both conserved end residues are part of each CDR3. The D gene is left open where the match is weak. Size values are once, few and many counts, or a class for expanded clones, and some rows have none.

>NA|TRBJ1-2|TRBV9|NA
CASSAPPSGYTF
TGTGCCAGCAGCGCCCCCCCTTCGGGCTACACCTTC
>few|TRBJ1-5|TRBV6-1|NA
CASSDWVTDNQPQHF
TGTGCCAGCAGTGATTGGGTGACAGACAATCAGCCCCAGCATTTT
>few|TRBJ1-1|TRBV5-1|TRBD1
CASSPRDRALSRAEAFF
TGCGCCAGCAGCCCCCGGGACAGGGCACTGAGTAGAGCTGAAGCTTTCTTT
>NA|TRBJ2-5|TRBV25-1|NA
CASSESGARPREETQYF
TGTGCCAGCAGTGAATCGGGGGCGCGACCCCGAGAGGAGACCCAGTACTTC
>NA|TRBJ2-7|TRBV30|TRBD1
CAWSVGQGFEQYF
TGTGCCTGGAGTGTAGGACAGGGTTTCGAGCAGTACTTC
>NA|TRBJ2-5|TRBV7-9|NA
CASRFGGALETQYF
TGTGCCAGCAGGTTCGGAGGGGCTTTAGAGACCCAGTACTTC
>few|TRBJ1-1|TRBV27|NA
CASSLLSRGEAFF
TGTGCCAGCAGTTTACTCAGCAGGGGCGAAGCTTTCTTT
>NA|TRBJ2-3|TRBV6-5|NA
CASSYSNGLPSDTQYF
TGTGCCAGCAGTTACTCGAATGGGCTGCCGTCAGATACGCAGTATTTT
>NA|TRBJ2-7|TRBV5-6|TRBD2
CASARGASSLSYEQYF
TGTGCCAGCGCGCGGGGGGCCAGTTCCCTCTCCTACGAGCAGTACTTC
>NA|TRBJ2-3|TRBV12-5|NA
CASGFSRDGEADTQYF
TGTGCTAGTGGTTTTAGCCGGGATGGGGAAGCGGATACGCAGTATTTT
>medium-sized|TRBJ1-4|TRBV13|NA
CASSPEGTAGEKLFF
TGTGCCAGCAGCCCGGAAGGTACGGCCGGAGAAAAACTGTTTTTT
>NA|TRBJ2-2|TRBV10-1|NA
CASSGSTGELFF
TGCGCCAGCAGCGGGTCCACCGGGGAGCTGTTTTTT
>NA|TRBJ2-1|TRBV30|TRBD2
CAWSRGGVWDEQFF
TGTGCCTGGAGTAGGGGAGGGGTCTGGGATGAGCAGTTCTTC
>once|TRBJ2-7|TRBV14|TRBD2
CASSPLSGYEQYF
TGTGCCAGCAGCCCTCTTAGCGGGTACGAGCAGTACTTC
>NA|TRBJ1-5|TRBV18|NA
CASSTGPGGNQPQHF
TGTGCCAGCTCTACAGGACCGGGGGGCAATCAGCCCCAGCATTTT
>once|TRBJ2-3|TRBV10-3|NA
CAISESRDTGTDTQYF
TGTGCCATCAGTGAGTCCCGTGACACAGGCACAGATACGCAGTATTTT
>NA|TRBJ2-2|TRBV29-1|NA
CSVNSRGNTGELFF
TGCAGCGTTAACAGTCGGGGGAACACCGGGGAGCTGTTTTTT
>once|TRBJ2-5|TRBV19|NA
CATQDFQETQYF
TGTGCCACTCAGGACTTTCAAGAGACCCAGTACTTC
>few|TRBJ1-1|TRBV27|NA
CASSIWGLNTEAFF
TGTGCCAGCAGTATCTGGGGGCTGAACACTGAAGCTTTCTTT
>NA|TRBJ2-3|TRBV10-2|NA
CASRGMDTQYF
TGCGCCAGCAGGGGGATGGATACGCAGTATTTT
>NA|TRBJ2-3|TRBV19|TRBD2
CASRDRLGGGAADTQYF
TGTGCCAGTAGAGATAGACTAGGCGGGGGGGCCGCAGATACGCAGTATTTT
>NA|TRBJ2-1|TRBV7-8|NA
CASSLDLGPAYNEQFF
TGTGCCAGCAGCTTAGACCTAGGACCCGCCTACAATGAGCAGTTCTTC
>once|TRBJ2-7|TRBV4-1|NA
CASSQETIQYRSTSYEQYF
TGCGCCAGCAGCCAAGAGACCATTCAATACAGGAGTACCTCCTACGAGCAGTACTTC
>NA|TRBJ2-1|TRBV15|TRBD2
CATSPNSGMDNEQFF
TGTGCCACCAGCCCAAATAGCGGGATGGACAATGAGCAGTTCTTC
>NA|TRBJ2-5|TRBV18|NA
CASSPPYQETQYF
TGTGCCAGCTCACCGCCGTACCAAGAGACCCAGTACTTC
>NA|TRBJ2-2|TRBV5-4|TRBD1
CASSPPRDRGTGELFF
TGTGCCAGCAGCCCGCCCAGGGACAGGGGTACCGGGGAGCTGTTTTTT
>NA|TRBJ2-1|TRBV7-9|NA
CASSLSISDEQFF
TGTGCCAGCAGCCTTAGTATAAGCGATGAGCAGTTCTTC
>NA|TRBJ2-3|TRBV27|NA
CASPLGPQLPTDTQYF
TGTGCCAGCCCCTTGGGGCCCCAACTCCCCACAGATACGCAGTATTTT
>NA|TRBJ2-7|TRBV25-1|TRBD1
CASTPDRDGEQYF
TGTGCCAGCACCCCAGACAGGGATGGCGAGCAGTACTTC
>NA|TRBJ2-3|TRBV27|NA
CASSLSTLDTQYF
TGTGCCAGCAGTTTAAGCACTTTAGATACGCAGTATTTT
>NA|TRBJ1-1|TRBV5-4|TRBD1
CASSLGDRGDTEAFF
TGTGCCAGCAGCTTGGGGGACAGGGGTGACACTGAAGCTTTCTTT
>NA|TRBJ2-1|TRBV5-6|NA
CASSLHLYNEQFF
TGTGCCAGCAGCCTGCATTTGTACAATGAGCAGTTCTTC
>NA|TRBJ1-5|TRBV28|NA
CASSFGGSTTYSNQPQHF
TGTGCCAGCAGTTTTGGCGGCAGCACAACCTATAGCAATCAGCCCCAGCATTTT
>NA|TRBJ1-1|TRBV6-1|NA
CASSEPSRLNTEAFF
TGTGCCAGCAGTGAACCGAGCAGGCTGAACACTGAAGCTTTCTTT
>NA|TRBJ2-1|TRBV7-9|NA
CASRATSGRLYNEQFF
TGTGCCAGCAGGGCCACCTCGGGACGGCTGTACAATGAGCAGTTCTTC
>NA|TRBJ1-5|TRBV28|NA
CASTTDGNQPQHF
TGTGCCAGCACCACCGATGGGAATCAGCCCCAGCATTTT
>once|TRBJ2-7|TRBV27|NA
CASSFAQGYEQYF
TGTGCCAGCAGTTTTGCACAGGGCTACGAGCAGTACTTC
>NA|TRBJ2-3|TRBV7-6|TRBD2
CASSPRLAGDPTDTQYF
TGTGCCAGCAGCCCAAGACTAGCGGGGGACCCCACAGATACGCAGTATTTT
>NA|TRBJ2-1|TRBV7-8|NA
CASSLAPFEQFF
TGTGCCAGCAGCTTAGCCCCTTTTGAGCAGTTCTTC
>once|TRBJ2-7|TRBV6-6|NA
CASSYSSEHTYEQYF
TGTGCCAGCAGTTACTCTTCAGAACACACCTACGAGCAGTACTTC
>once|TRBJ2-1|TRBV19|NA
CASSIDFASSWYEQFF
TGTGCCAGTAGTATAGATTTCGCGTCGTCATGGTATGAGCAGTTCTTC
>few|TRBJ1-6|TRBV7-9|NA
CASSLDVGSSYNSPLHF
TGTGCCAGCAGCTTAGACGTTGGGAGCTCCTATAATTCACCCCTCCACTTT
>NA|TRBJ2-5|TRBV11-2|TRBD2
CASSTGSGRVETQYF
TGTGCCAGCAGCACCGGCAGCGGGAGAGTTGAGACCCAGTACTTC
>NA|TRBJ1-1|TRBV27|NA
CASSFPGNTEAFF
TGTGCCAGCAGTTTTCCGGGGAACACTGAAGCTTTCTTT
>NA|TRBJ2-7|TRBV2|TRBD1
CAVLLDREAYEQYF
TGTGCCGTACTCCTGGACAGGGAAGCCTACGAGCAGTACTTC
>once|TRBJ1-1|TRBV13|TRBD1
CASSTRDRGLNTEAFF
TGTGCCAGCAGCACCCGGGACAGGGGGTTGAACACTGAAGCTTTCTTT
>once|TRBJ1-2|TRBV7-8|TRBD1
CASSYESLGQGLEGYTF
TGTGCCAGCAGCTACGAATCCCTGGGACAGGGGCTGGAGGGCTACACCTTC
>NA|TRBJ2-1|TRBV9|TRBD1
CASSALLPGQGYNEQFF
TGTGCCAGCAGCGCTCTTCTACCGGGACAGGGCTACAATGAGCAGTTCTTC
>NA|TRBJ2-1|TRBV6-9|TRBD2
CASSYDLTSGHEQFF
TGTGCCAGCAGTTACGATCTGACTAGCGGCCATGAGCAGTTCTTC
>NA|TRBJ1-5|TRBV16|NA
CASSLGQYSNQPQHF
TGTGCCAGCAGCTTAGGACAGTATAGCAATCAGCCCCAGCATTTT
>few|TRBJ1-1|TRBV30|TRBD1
CAWSGGQGMNTEAFF
TGTGCCTGGAGTGGGGGACAGGGGATGAACACTGAAGCTTTCTTT
>NA|TRBJ1-2|TRBV14|TRBD1
CASSPGTVYGYTF
TGTGCCAGCAGCCCCGGGACAGTCTATGGCTACACCTTC
>NA|TRBJ1-4|TRBV6-5|TRBD1
CASSYSSGQGREKLFF
TGTGCCAGCAGTTACTCGTCGGGACAGGGTCGTGAAAAACTGTTTTTT
>once|TRBJ2-1|TRBV11-2|TRBD1
CASSLPQGVPTRNEQFF
TGTGCCAGCAGTTTACCCCAGGGGGTTCCCACGAGAAATGAGCAGTTCTTC
>few|TRBJ1-1|TRBV29-1|TRBD1
CTPIGQGIAEAFF
TGCACACCAATAGGACAGGGAATTGCAGAAGCTTTCTTT
>NA|TRBJ2-1|TRBV5-6|NA
CASSPLGADNEQFF
TGTGCCAGCAGCCCTTTGGGGGCCGACAATGAGCAGTTCTTC
>NA|TRBJ2-2|TRBV19|TRBD1
CATGTGIIVGELFF
TGTGCCACAGGGACAGGGATAATAGTCGGGGAGCTGTTTTTT
>NA|TRBJ1-2|TRBV9|TRBD1
CASSLGTGPYGYTF
TGTGCCAGCAGCCTTGGGACAGGGCCCTATGGCTACACCTTC
>NA|TRBJ2-1|TRBV5-1|TRBD2
CASSLRLADYNEQFF
TGCGCCAGCAGCCTGCGACTAGCGGACTACAATGAGCAGTTCTTC